The 13 T cell receptor beta chains given below trace back to one sample, sequenced in a study of patients and donors after allogeneic stem cell transplantation. TCRdb re-analysed the RT-PCR reads in MiXCR, keeping a single row per CDR3 protein. The sample has some 960,000 distinct CDR3 sequences, roughly 18% seen once; the top ten hold about 6%. Sequencing was carried out using blood, either unsorted or a sorted T cell fraction (not recorded which). The receptor set was obtained from a human donor who was either an allogeneic HSCT recipient or a stem cell or donor lymphocyte infusion donor (not recorded which). It is not recorded whose cells these are; they may come from a transplant donor.

This clonotype was seen more than once but under ten times. The CDR3 spells CASSASGGTYEQYF. The CDR3 nucleotides read TGTGCCAGCAGTGCAAGCGGGGGGACCTACGAGCAGTACTTC. V gene TRBV12-3 or TRBV12-4 combines with J gene TRBJ2-7, with 9 bases fitting TRBD2. V shed 5 bases, J shed 2 bases, and the junction held 4 bases outside the gene matches. The CDR3 is made up of 14 amino acids.

The V call is TRBV30, the J call TRBJ1-5, with 11 nucleotides matching TRBD1. The germline gives CDR1 GTSNPN, CDR2 SVGIG (reference sequence). The junction had 11 bases not matched to a gene; V was cut back by 0 bases and J by 4 bases. The CDR3 runs 18 residues. Here the CDR3 reads CAWSVRSPDRGRNQPQHF. In DNA form, the CDR3 reads TGTGCCTGGAGTGTACGGTCCCCGGACAGGGGGCGAAATCAGCCCCAGCATTTT. Full variable domain (missing parts from reference TRBV30 and TRBJ1-5): SQTIHQWPATLVQPVGSPLSLECTVEGTSNPNLYWYRQAAGRGLQLLFYSVGIGQISSEVPQNLSASRPQDRQFILSSKKLLLSDSGFYLCAWSVRSPDRGRNQPQHFGDGTRLSIL.

Only a few counts were recorded for this clonotype. J is TRBJ2-7 and V is TRBV20-1; D unresolved. The CDR3 covers 13 residues. Trimming removed 1 base at V and 5 bases at J, with 12 bases between. The germline CDR1 and CDR2 sequences are DFQATT and SNEGSKA (reference sequence). The CDR3 here is CSARGEGTNEQYF. DNA of the CDR3: TGCAGTGCTAGAGGCGAAGGAACTAACGAGCAGTACTTC.

This clonotype was observed a handful of times. The chain has TRBV9 and TRBJ1-1, with a possible D match to TRBD1 (6 bases). The CDR3 runs to 16 residues. Germline CDR1 SGDLS, CDR2 YYNGEE. V was cut by 0 bases and J by 4 bases, with 16 bases left in between. The CDR3 reads CASSVGIRGPSTEAFF. CDR3 nucleotides: TGTGCCAGCAGCGTAGGCATCAGGGGTCCCAGCACTGAAGCTTTCTTT.

This clonotype was detected ten times or more. This chain connects TRBV12-3 or TRBV12-4 to TRBJ1-5; possibly TRBD1 for D (5 bases). The CDR3 is 14 residues long. The V end lost 3 bases, the J end lost 4 bases, and 10 bases lay between the germline ends. In DNA form, the CDR3 reads TGTGCCAGCAGTTTCCAGGGCGGAAATCAGCCCCAGCATTTT. It translates to CASSFQGGNQPQHF.

In its sample, this clonotype was seen a few times. The rearrangement links TRBV28 to TRBJ2-3; D is possibly TRBD1 or TRBD2 (6 bases each). V was pared by 6 bases and J by 3 bases, with 22 bases between. Germline V gene lookup returns CDR1 MDHEN and CDR2 SYDVKM. This CDR3 has 17 residues. The chain's CDR3 is CASRPYLGGPGTDTQYF. CDR3 nucleotide sequence: TGTGCCAGCAGGCCCTACCTTGGGGGGCCCGGGACAGATACGCAGTATTTT.

The CDR3 DNA reads as TGTGCCAGCAGCTTGGGGCCGGGACAGGGCTTCTCTGGAAACACCATATATTTT. Protein product: CASSLGPGQGFSGNTIYF. The V call is TRBV5-5, the J call TRBJ1-3; TRBD1 agrees at 9 bases. The CDR3 covers 18 residues. The J segment lost 0 bases and the V segment lost 0 bases, leaving 7 bases of the junction unmatched. Germline V CDR1 and CDR2: SGHKS, YYEKEE (reference sequence).

This clonotype has only a few counts. The chain carries TRBV3-1 and TRBJ2-3; 8 bases map to TRBD2. This CDR3 contains 17 residues. Per the germline V gene, CDR1 is LGHDT and CDR2 is YNNKEL (reference sequence). After removal of 1 base from V and 0 bases from J, the junction contained 6 bases not matched to a gene. The CDR3 DNA follows: TGTGCCAGCAGCCAAGGCGCGACTAGCGCTAGCACAGATACGCAGTATTTT. As protein: CASSQGATSASTDTQYF.

The chain uses TRBV15 and TRBJ2-7; 9 nucleotides agree with TRBD1. J was trimmed by 2 bases and V by 1 base; bases with no gene match: 6. The CDR3 is 16 residues long. In germline, CDR1 is LNHNV, CDR2 YYDKDF (reference sequence). The CDR3 region is CATSRVRGQGTYEQYF. The CDR3 region has the DNA TGTGCCACCAGCAGAGTAAGGGGACAGGGTACCTACGAGCAGTACTTC.

In its sample, this clonotype was seen many times. The V gene is TRBV27, the J gene TRBJ2-7; D remains unclear. With 4 bases removed from V and 0 bases from J, the gap between germline ends came to 10 bases. CDR3 size: 14 residues. Germline values: CDR1 MNHEY, CDR2 SMNVEV (reference sequence). CDR3 DNA: TGTGCCAGCAGTTCTTCATTGGTCTCCTACGAGCAGTACTTC. It encodes CASSSSLVSYEQYF.

J is TRBJ2-5 and V is TRBV13, with D possibly being TRBD1 or TRBD2 (5 bases each). Germline CDR1 PRHDT, CDR2 FYEKMQ (reference sequence). Trimming left V 4 bases short and J 1 base short, with 10 bases between. CDR3 size: 14 residues. The CDR3 DNA reads TGTGCCAGCAGCTCCATGGGGGTCCAAGAGACCCAGTACTTC. The encoded protein is CASSSMGVQETQYF.

There are a few counts of this clonotype. The chain carries TRBV5-6 and TRBJ2-1, with D perhaps TRBD1 (5 bases). V lost 3 bases to trimming and J lost 5 bases, with 12 bases between them. CDR3 length: 14 amino acids. Germline lookup yields CDR1 SGHDT and CDR2 YYEEEE. CDR3: CASSWGIRDNEQFF. CDR3 nucleotides: TGTGCCAGCAGCTGGGGCATTAGGGACAATGAGCAGTTCTTC.

The chain carries TRBV29-1 and TRBJ1-1; tentatively, D is TRBD1 (5 bases). CDR3 size: 14 residues. V was shortened by 6 bases and J by 4 bases, with 18 bases between the two germline ends. Germline CDR1 and CDR2: SQVTM and ANQGSEA. The CDR3: CSVERRGPITEAFF. CDR3 in DNA: TGCAGCGTGGAAAGGAGGGGCCCGATCACTGAAGCTTTCTTT.